This is a list of T cell receptor beta chains from one sample in a study of T cell repertoires in cytomegalovirus infection. Each CDR3 protein is one row after TCRdb ran MiXCR on the reads. The table records 200,000 or so distinct CDR3 sequences, 28% of them present only once. The specimen was PBMCs. These receptors came from a human donor in good health (CMV status not recorded). Some clones in this sample may be carry-over from other donors' samples. Both conserved end residues are part of each CDR3. D genes are given only for firm matches. Clone size is given for some rows only: seen once, a few or many times, or a class if the clone is expanded.

j_call,d_call,v_call,clone_size,cdr3_nt,cdr3_aa
TRBJ1-5,.,TRBV4-3,.,TGCGCCAGCAGCCAAGATCCGGGGGATCAGCCCCAGCATTTT,CASSQDPGDQPQHF
TRBJ1-4,.,TRBV12-3/TRBV12-4,.,TGTGCCAGCAGTCCCATCGACAGGATCGGCGAAAAACTGTTTTTT,CASSPIDRIGEKLFF
TRBJ2-1,.,TRBV7-2,.,TGTGCCAGCAGCTTCAATTCGGACGGGTACAATGAGCAGTTCTTC,CASSFNSDGYNEQFF
TRBJ2-5,.,TRBV28,many,TGTGCCAGCAGTTTAACGCAGGGTGGAGAGACCCAGTACTTC,CASSLTQGGETQYF
TRBJ1-5,TRBD1,TRBV6-6,.,TGTGCCAGCAGCCCTCAGGGGGACCATCAGCCCCAGCATTTT,CASSPQGDHQPQHF
TRBJ1-1,.,TRBV12-3/TRBV12-4,.,TGTGCCAGCAGACCCCAGGGTTTTGGCACTGAAGCTTTCTTT,CASRPQGFGTEAFF
TRBJ1-2,TRBD1,TRBV11-2,.,TGTGCCAGCAGCGAGGGACAGAGAGTTAACTATGGCTACACCTTC,CASSEGQRVNYGYTF
TRBJ2-5,TRBD1,TRBV6-6,.,TGTGCCAGCAGTTGGGGACAGGGAAAGCAAGAGACCCAGTACTTC,CASSWGQGKQETQYF
TRBJ2-3,.,TRBV20-1,.,TGCAGTGCTAGACCCTTTGGACCTTCTAGCACAGATACGCAGTATTTT,CSARPFGPSSTDTQYF
TRBJ2-5,TRBD2,TRBV3-1,few,TGTGCCAGCAGCCAAGATTTGGAGCGGGGAGAGACCCAGTACTTC,CASSQDLERGETQYF
TRBJ2-1,.,TRBV11-2,.,TGTGCCAGCAGCTTAACGTTCAGTATGAAGGGGGACTCCTACAATGAGCAGTTCTTC,CASSLTFSMKGDSYNEQFF
TRBJ2-1,TRBD2,TRBV25-1,few,TGTGCCAGCATGCCGCCCGGAGCGGGGGGATACTACAATGAGCAGTTCTTC,CASMPPGAGGYYNEQFF
TRBJ1-1,.,TRBV29-1,.,TGCAGCGTTGAAAGCGGCCAGAACACTGAAGCTTTCTTT,CSVESGQNTEAFF